The clone carrying this T cell receptor beta chain appeared many times. Time point denoted: newly diagnosed GD, antithyroid drugs for less than 3 months. From RNA extracted from PBMCs, the TCR library was made. The entry originates in a study of regulatory T cells in long-lasting Graves disease. Arm-PCR of CDR3 regions and iRepertoire HTBI primers were used to build TCR beta libraries. In TCRdb, the multiplex PCR reads were re-called with MiXCR into one record per CDR3 protein. The sample carries about 540,000 distinct CDR3 sequences, about 13% recorded once. V shed 6 bases and J 2 bases; nucleotides not matched to a gene: 1. Germline V gene lookup returns CDR1 MGHDK and CDR2 SYGVNS. CDR3 size: 14 residues. This sample was also put to use in a study of T cells in Graves' hyperthyroidism and ophthalmopathy. That work adds: Carried out on the TCR CDR3, a first-round RT-PCR used the HTBI primer set. Clonotypes that were expanded in thyroid above 0.001 mostly appeared in blood too. Ophthalmopathy, as predicted by the model, came a median approximately 5.9 months after the prediction.

Here the sequenced sample was peripheral blood mononuclear cells (PBMCs), taken at new diagnosis, from a patient treated with antithyroid drugs. The sequence came from a man younger than 45 with Graves disease. This chain uses TRBV25-1 with TRBJ2-5; the match to TRBD2 covers 12 bases. In DNA, the CDR3 is TGTGCCAGCAGCCTAGCGGGAGGGCAAGAGACCCAGTACTTC. It translates to CASSLAGGQETQYF.